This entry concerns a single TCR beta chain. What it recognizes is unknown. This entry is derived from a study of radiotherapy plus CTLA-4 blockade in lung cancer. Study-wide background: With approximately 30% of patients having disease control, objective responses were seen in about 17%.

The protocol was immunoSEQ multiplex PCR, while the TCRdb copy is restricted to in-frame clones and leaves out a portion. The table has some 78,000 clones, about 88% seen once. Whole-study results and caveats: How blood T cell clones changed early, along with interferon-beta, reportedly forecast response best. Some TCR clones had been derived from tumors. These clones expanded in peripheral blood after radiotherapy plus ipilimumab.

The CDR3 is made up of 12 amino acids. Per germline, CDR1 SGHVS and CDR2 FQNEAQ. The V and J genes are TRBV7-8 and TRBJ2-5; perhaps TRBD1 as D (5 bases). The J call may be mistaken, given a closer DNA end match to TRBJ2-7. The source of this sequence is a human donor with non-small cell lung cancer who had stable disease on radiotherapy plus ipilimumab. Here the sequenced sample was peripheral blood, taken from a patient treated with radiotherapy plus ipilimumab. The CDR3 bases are TGTGCCAGCAGCTTTCAGGGCTACGAGCAGTACTTC. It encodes CASSFQGYEQYF.